Listed below are T cell receptor beta chains from one sample, sequenced in a study of T cell responses to AZD1222 COVID-19 vaccine. The method was immunoSEQ multiplex PCR; TCRdb's version includes in-frame clones alone and lacks a portion of them. The sample holds some 170,000 clones; more than 85% are singletons and the top ten take 1.7%. The specimen comprised peripheral blood, sampled 28 days after the second AZD1222 dose. These receptors all stem from an adult who received the AZD1222 COVID-19 vaccine. Both conserved end residues are part of each CDR3. A D gene is named only where the DNA matches it firmly. Where a row states a size, it is once, few, many or the class of an expanded clone; other rows omit it.

TRBV5-6	.	TRBJ1-6	.	CASRPRGVRQNSPLHF	TGTGCCAGCAGACCGAGGGGGGTTCGCCAGAATTCACCCCTCCACTTT
TRBV15	.	TRBJ2-7	.	CATSRAGGENYEQYF	TGTGCCACCAGCAGAGCTGGCGGGGAAAACTACGAGCAGTACTTC
TRBV19	.	TRBJ1-4	.	CASRGVLSGKLFF	TGTGCCAGTAGGGGCGTTCTTTCCGGAAAACTGTTTTTT
TRBV5-4	TRBD1	TRBJ2-2	.	CASSLLTGGTGELFF	TGTGCCAGCAGCCTACTGACAGGGGGTACCGGGGAGCTGTTTTTT
TRBV6-5	.	TRBJ1-1	once	CASSYGARANTEAFF	TGTGCCAGCAGTTACGGGGCCAGGGCGAACACTGAAGCTTTCTTT
TRBV14	.	TRBJ2-5	.	CASSQDIVVQETQYF	TGTGCCAGCAGCCAAGATATAGTCGTCCAAGAGACCCAGTACTTC
TRBV5-6	.	TRBJ2-7	.	CASSLRRVVFHEQYF	TGTGCCAGCAGCCTCCGGCGGGTAGTTTTCCACGAGCAGTACTTC
TRBV5-1	.	TRBJ2-3	.	CASSLGSLPDTQYF	TGCGCCAGCAGCTTGGGTTCCCTCCCAGATACGCAGTATTTT
TRBV2	.	TRBJ1-2	.	CASSDGRSWGYTF	TGTGCCAGCAGCGATGGAAGGTCGTGGGGCTACACCTTC
TRBV27	TRBD1	TRBJ1-1	few	CASRSPGQFEAFF	TGTGCCAGCAGATCGCCGGGACAGTTTGAAGCTTTCTTT
TRBV5-8	.	TRBJ2-2	.	CASSYGQTTGELFF	TGTGCCAGCAGCTACGGACAGACCACCGGGGAGCTGTTTTTT
TRBV5-4	.	TRBJ1-6	.	CASSLAPWTPGGNSPLHF	TGTGCCAGCAGCTTGGCCCCCTGGACTCCCGGGGGTAATTCACCCCTCCACTTT
TRBV19	.	TRBJ1-6	.	CASRINQGFYNSPLHF	TGTGCCAGTAGAATAAACCAGGGGTTCTATAATTCACCCCTCCACTTT
TRBV6-1	.	TRBJ2-1	.	CASSERAGTDEQFF	TGTGCCAGCAGTGAACGGGCAGGGACCGATGAGCAGTTCTTC
TRBV7-9	.	TRBJ1-3	once	CASSQSSGNTIYF	TGTGCCAGCAGCCAAAGCTCTGGAAACACCATATATTTT
TRBV29-1	TRBD1	TRBJ2-3	.	CSVGEPGGTGVTDTQYF	TGCAGCGTTGGTGAGCCCGGCGGGACAGGAGTCACAGATACGCAGTATTTT
TRBV10-1	.	TRBJ1-5	.	CASSESPDQPQHF	TGCGCCAGCAGTGAGTCGCCGGATCAGCCCCAGCATTTT
TRBV7-6	.	TRBJ2-2	.	CASRPGAGVIGELFF	TGTGCCAGCAGACCTGGGGCAGGGGTGATCGGGGAGCTGTTTTTT
TRBV18	.	TRBJ1-5	.	CASSPQKGDQPQHF	TGTGCCAGCTCACCACAGAAGGGAGATCAGCCCCAGCATTTT
TRBV3-1/TRBV3-2	.	TRBJ1-5	.	CASSQGLSRGQPQHF	TGTGCCAGCAGCCAAGGGTTATCCAGGGGACAGCCCCAGCATTTT
TRBV5-5	.	TRBJ2-1	.	CASSPRSTVSYNEQFF	TGTGCCAGCAGCCCTCGTTCGACAGTCTCCTACAATGAGCAGTTCTTC
TRBV27	.	TRBJ1-1	.	CASSLSRADTEAFF	TGTGCCAGCAGTTTATCGAGGGCGGACACTGAAGCTTTCTTT
TRBV19	TRBD1	TRBJ2-5	.	CASSIRGQGKGETQYF	TGTGCCAGTAGTATTCGGGGACAGGGAAAGGGAGAGACCCAGTACTTC
TRBV6-5	.	TRBJ1-1	.	CASSYDPAVTEAFF	TGTGCCAGCAGTTATGACCCAGCGGTCACTGAAGCTTTCTTT
TRBV10-3	.	TRBJ2-5	.	CAISYRNMETQYF	TGTGCCATCAGTTACAGGAACATGGAGACCCAGTACTTC
TRBV6-5	TRBD1	TRBJ2-7	.	CASSRTGASYEQYF	TGTGCCAGCAGTCGGACAGGGGCCTCCTACGAGCAGTACTTC
TRBV6-5	.	TRBJ2-7	once	CASREGGLPYEQYF	TGTGCCAGCAGAGAGGGGGGACTTCCCTACGAGCAGTACTTC
TRBV6-5	TRBD2	TRBJ2-2	.	CASRLANYLGGELFF	TGTGCCAGCCGACTAGCGAACTACTTGGGGGGGGAGCTGTTTTTT
TRBV5-1	.	TRBJ2-7	.	CASSWDGSYEQYF	TGCGCCAGCAGCTGGGACGGTTCCTACGAGCAGTACTTC
TRBV5-1	.	TRBJ2-5	.	CASSLEGGPQYF	TGCGCCAGCAGCTTGGAGGGGGGCCCCCAGTACTTC
TRBV15	TRBD2	TRBJ2-1	.	CATSSRTSGRAREQFF	TGTGCCACCAGCAGCAGGACTAGCGGGAGGGCGAGAGAGCAGTTCTTC
TRBV19	.	TRBJ2-1	few	CASSMVVTSYNEQFF	TGTGCCAGTAGTATGGTGGTGACCTCCTACAATGAGCAGTTCTTC
TRBV11-2	TRBD2	TRBJ2-3	.	CASSPGLVLISDTQYF	TGTGCCAGCAGCCCAGGACTAGTTTTAATATCAGATACGCAGTATTTT
TRBV7-2	.	TRBJ2-7	.	CASSLTLFYEQYF	TGTGCCAGCAGCTTAACCCTCTTCTACGAGCAGTACTTC
TRBV11-3	.	TRBJ2-6	.	CASSLEGRGGANVLTF	TGTGCCAGCAGCTTAGAAGGCAGGGGTGGGGCCAACGTCCTGACTTTC
TRBV18	.	TRBJ2-2	.	CASSPTNTGPSRELFF	TGTGCCAGCTCACCGACAAATACCGGGCCCTCCCGGGAGCTGTTTTTT
TRBV3-1/TRBV3-2	TRBD1	TRBJ2-2	.	CASSPGWGQGVSGELFF	TGTGCCAGCAGCCCTGGATGGGGACAGGGGGTATCCGGGGAGCTGTTTTTT
TRBV5-1	TRBD1	TRBJ2-3	.	CASSSPTRDRGTDTQYF	TGCGCCAGCAGCTCTCCAACTCGGGACAGGGGCACAGATACGCAGTATTTT
TRBV11-2	.	TRBJ1-2	.	CASSESLTGPYGYTF	TGTGCCAGCAGCGAGAGCCTTACAGGGCCCTATGGCTACACCTTC
TRBV19	.	TRBJ1-2	once	CASSMNRAGGYTF	TGTGCCAGTAGTATGAACAGGGCAGGGGGCTACACCTTC
TRBV5-4	.	TRBJ1-2	.	CASSLALDGYTF	TGTGCCAGCAGCTTGGCCTTAGATGGCTACACCTTC
TRBV7-6	TRBD2	TRBJ2-1	.	CASRRLAGTYNEQFF	TGTGCCAGCAGGCGACTAGCGGGAACCTACAATGAGCAGTTCTTC
TRBV25-1	.	TRBJ1-4	.	CASSVRASREKLFF	TGTGCCAGCAGTGTCCGGGCCAGTCGGGAAAAACTGTTTTTT
TRBV12-5	.	TRBJ2-3	.	CASGPPSSTDTQYF	TGTGCTAGTGGGCCCCCTTCTAGCACAGATACGCAGTATTTT
TRBV30	.	TRBJ2-1	.	CAWTIGYNEQFF	TGTGCCTGGACTATTGGCTACAATGAGCAGTTCTTC
TRBV9	TRBD1	TRBJ1-1	.	CASSPHRGGEAFF	TGTGCCAGCAGCCCGCACAGGGGGGGTGAAGCTTTCTTT
TRBV9	TRBD2	TRBJ2-5	.	CASSGTSGGAETQYF	TGTGCCAGCAGCGGGACTAGCGGGGGGGCGGAGACCCAGTACTTC
TRBV7-8	.	TRBJ1-1	.	CASSLSAMNTEAFF	TGTGCCAGCAGCTTATCCGCTATGAACACTGAAGCTTTCTTT
TRBV30	.	TRBJ1-2	.	CAWSVLGHWEGYTF	TGTGCCTGGAGTGTACTAGGGCACTGGGAGGGCTACACCTTC
TRBV28	.	TRBJ2-7	.	CASSFGGDSNEQYF	TGTGCCAGCAGTTTTGGCGGGGATAGCAACGAGCAGTACTTC
TRBV12-5	TRBD2	TRBJ2-1	.	CASGSGLAGVGNEQFF	TGTGCTAGTGGTTCAGGACTAGCGGGAGTAGGGAATGAGCAGTTCTTC
TRBV12-3/TRBV12-4	.	TRBJ1-1	once	CASSFGGPEAFF	TGTGCCAGCAGTTTTGGCGGGCCTGAAGCTTTCTTT
TRBV6-5	TRBD1	TRBJ1-5	once	CASITGTGIGQPQHF	TGTGCCAGCATTACAGGGACAGGGATCGGTCAGCCCCAGCATTTT
TRBV19	.	TRBJ2-7	.	CASSIGLLYEQYF	TGTGCCAGTAGTATCGGTCTACTTTACGAGCAGTACTTC
TRBV4-1	TRBD1	TRBJ1-3	.	CASSQGPSQGAGNTIYF	TGCGCCAGCAGCCAAGGACCCTCCCAGGGGGCTGGAAACACCATATATTTT
TRBV5-1	.	TRBJ2-5	once	CASSLAAEKTQYF	TGCGCCAGCAGCTTGGCGGCCGAGAAGACCCAGTACTTC
TRBV4-3	TRBD2	TRBJ2-3	.	CASSQGRTSGTDTQYF	TGCGCCAGCAGCCAGGGGAGGACTAGCGGCACAGATACGCAGTATTTT
TRBV11-3	.	TRBJ2-7	.	CASSFTVGYEQYF	TGTGCCAGCAGCTTTACAGTGGGCTACGAGCAGTACTTC
TRBV19	TRBD2	TRBJ2-3	.	CATNSGSSTDTQYF	TGTGCCACCAATAGCGGGTCTAGCACAGATACGCAGTATTTT